This entry describes one T cell receptor beta chain. Antigen unknown. From germline, CDR1 is MGHDK and CDR2 SYGVNS. The V end lost 1 base, the J end lost 6 bases, and 15 bases lay between the germline ends. There are 16 residues in the CDR3. This entry comes from a study of long-term antiretroviral therapy in people with HIV. Study-level findings and limits: Records did not include ART adherence, viral resistance or therapy changes. The clones with expansion before ART were dominant in the repertoire at all time points.

Investigators performed immunoSEQ version v3.0 at survey level. This table comes from immunoSEQ multiplex PCR, and its TCRdb copy is limited to in-frame clones, with some not included. The sample contains tens of thousands of clones, over 60% of which appear only once. The clonotype was recovered from a woman aged 45-59 years with HIV. The sample in question was unsorted PBMCs, obtained 2 years after starting antiretroviral therapy. V usage is TRBV25-1 and J usage is TRBJ2-2; possible D gene TRBD2, 7 bases. The CDR3 is CASSELLGGHAGELFF. Here the CDR3 DNA reads TGTGCCAGCAGTGAATTGTTGGGGGGGCACGCCGGGGAGCTGTTTTTT.